Detailed here is one TCR beta chain. Its target is unknown. This entry is derived from a study of T cells in Graves' hyperthyroidism and ophthalmopathy. Findings of the study overall: Ophthalmopathy onset followed model prediction by a median about six months. Blood held most thyroid clonotypes expanded above 0.001 frequency.

Losses at the gene ends were 0 bases for V and 2 bases for J; bases not matched to a gene: 14. The CDR3 has 20 residues. CDR1 LGHDT and CDR2 YNNKEL come from the germline V gene (reference sequence). Amplification of TCR beta CDR3 regions used RNA as the template. HTBI primers were the set used in a first-round RT-PCR of the TCR CDR3. A single record per CDR3 protein comes from TCRdb applying MiXCR to the multiplex PCR reads. This table has 350,000 to 450,000 distinct CDR3 sequences, about 18% appearing once. Each 10 ml fresh peripheral blood draw supplied the PBMCs. The receptor's source is a woman aged 30 to 39 with Graves' hyperthyroidism that later progressed to Graves' ophthalmopathy. Sample: blood. The V call is TRBV3-1, the J call TRBJ2-7, with 12 bases aligning to TRBD2. The CDR3 spells CASSQDWRSMPSGRAYEQYF. DNA of the CDR3: TGTGCCAGCAGCCAAGATTGGAGATCTATGCCTAGCGGGAGGGCCTACGAGCAGTACTTC.